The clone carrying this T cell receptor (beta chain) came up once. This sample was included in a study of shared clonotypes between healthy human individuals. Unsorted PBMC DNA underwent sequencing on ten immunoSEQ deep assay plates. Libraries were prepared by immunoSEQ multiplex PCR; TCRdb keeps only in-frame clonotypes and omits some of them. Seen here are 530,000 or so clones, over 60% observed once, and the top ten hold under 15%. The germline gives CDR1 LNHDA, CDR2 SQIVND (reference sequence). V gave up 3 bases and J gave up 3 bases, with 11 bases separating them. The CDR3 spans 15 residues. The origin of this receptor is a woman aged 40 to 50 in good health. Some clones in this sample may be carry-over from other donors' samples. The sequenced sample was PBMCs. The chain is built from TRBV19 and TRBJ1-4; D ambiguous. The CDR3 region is CASSIRTRSNEKLFF. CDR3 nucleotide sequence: TGTGCCAGTAGTATCAGGACTCGTTCTAATGAAAAACTGTTTTTT.